This T cell receptor beta chain is drawn from a study of blood T cell repertoires in COVID-19. The V gene's germline CDR1 is MNHEY and CDR2 SVGEGT. V was trimmed by 4 bases and J by 11 bases, leaving 9 bases between them. The CDR3 extends over 11 amino acids. Original processing methods: Amplified reference gene primers provided the basis for estimating nucleated cell counts. Only in-frame clones appear in the TCRdb table, and some are missing; sequencing was by immunoSEQ multiplex PCR. That table gives V, J and clone size, and the DNA gave D and trimming. The sample shows under 300,000 clones, approximately 88% of them seen only once.

The TCR comes from a woman aged 40-49 years who had been exposed to COVID-19. The sequencing sample was made of PBMCs or T cells enriched from blood (not recorded which). The chain couples TRBV6-2 or TRBV6-3 to TRBJ2-1; D is possibly TRBD2 (6 bases). CDR3 protein: CASSLGGQQFF. The CDR3 DNA is TGTGCCAGCAGTTTGGGGGGTCAGCAGTTCTTC.